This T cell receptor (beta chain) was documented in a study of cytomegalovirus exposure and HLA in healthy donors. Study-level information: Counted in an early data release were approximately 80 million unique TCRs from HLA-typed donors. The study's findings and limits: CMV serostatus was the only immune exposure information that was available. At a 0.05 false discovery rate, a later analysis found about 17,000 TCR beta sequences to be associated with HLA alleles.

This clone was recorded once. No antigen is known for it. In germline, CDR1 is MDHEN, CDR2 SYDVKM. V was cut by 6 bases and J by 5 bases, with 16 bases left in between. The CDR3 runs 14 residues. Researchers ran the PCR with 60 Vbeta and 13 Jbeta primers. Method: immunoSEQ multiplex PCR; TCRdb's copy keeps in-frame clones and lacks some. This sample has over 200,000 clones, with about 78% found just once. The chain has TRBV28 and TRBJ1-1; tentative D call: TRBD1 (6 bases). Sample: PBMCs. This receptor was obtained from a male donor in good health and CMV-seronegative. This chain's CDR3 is CASSFTGSRTEAFF. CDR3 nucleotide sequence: TGTGCCAGCAGCTTTACAGGGTCTAGGACTGAAGCTTTCTTT.